Presented here are 8 T cell receptor beta chains from one specimen sequenced in a study of blood T cell repertoires in COVID-19. Data came from immunoSEQ multiplex PCR; TCRdb stores just in-frame clones and leaves some out. Of approximately 4,900 clones listed, about nine tenths are singletons. The material sequenced was peripheral blood. The receptor source for this set is a human donor in a cohort sampled during active COVID-19.

The chain combines TRBV12-5 with TRBJ1-1; the D is unclear. With 6 bases removed from V and 8 bases from J, the gap between germline ends came to 22 bases. CDR1 is LGHNT and CDR2 is FRNRAP in the germline V gene. The CDR3 contains 15 residues. CDR3 residues: CASGLVSAGRREAFF. As DNA, the CDR3 is TGTGCTAGTGGCCTTGTCAGTGCTGGCCGGCGGGAAGCTTTCTTT. Full variable domain (rest looked up from reference TRBV12-5 and TRBJ1-1): DARVTQTPRHKVTEMGQEVTMRCQPILGHNTVFWYRQTMMQGLELLAYFRNRAPLDDSGMPKDRFSAEMPDATLATLKIQPSEPRDSAVYFCASGLVSAGRREAFFGQGTRLTVV.

This clone has just a few counts. The chain combines TRBV28 with TRBJ1-5; D is uncertain. The germline V gene encodes CDR1 MDHEN and CDR2 SYDVKM. The V and J ends lost 6 bases and 2 bases respectively, with 14 bases between them. The CDR3 runs 15 residues. In DNA, the CDR3 is TGTGCCAGCAGCCCAGACAATATCGGCAATCAGCCCCAGCATTTT. Its protein is CASSPDNIGNQPQHF.

The genes are TRBV11-3 and TRBJ1-1; D might be TRBD1 (5 bases). CDR1 is SGHNT, CDR2 YENEEA, per germline. The V and J ends lost 1 base and 2 bases respectively, with 14 bases between them. This CDR3 has 16 residues. The CDR3 DNA reads as TGTGCCAGCAGCTTAGGTGGGGCAGAAAGAAACACTGAAGCTTTCTTT. Its protein is CASSLGGAERNTEAFF.

The V gene is TRBV7-8, the J gene TRBJ1-6; D unresolved. This CDR3 comprises 16 residues. The V end was cut by 3 bases, the J end by 13 bases, with 22 bases between. Germline V gene data show CDR1 as SGHVS and CDR2 as FQNEAQ. The DNA of the CDR3 is TGTGCCAGCAGCTTGGTGAGGAGGGCCTTTTTTTCGCCCCTCCACTTT. It is translated as CASSLVRRAFFSPLHF.

The rearrangement uses TRBV5-5 and TRBJ1-4; 7 bases fit TRBD1. V was pared by 2 bases and J by 6 bases, with 1 base of the junction left unmatched. The CDR3 is 13 residues long. Germline V gene data show CDR1 as SGHKS and CDR2 as YYEKEE (reference sequence). The CDR3 DNA sequence: TGTGCCAGCAGCTTTACAGGGGATGAAAAACTGTTTTTT. It translates to CASSFTGDEKLFF.

The J gene is TRBJ1-6, the V gene TRBV30, with TRBD1 matching over 7 bases. Per germline, CDR1 GTSNPN and CDR2 SVGIG (reference sequence). This CDR3 spans 15 amino acids. With V trimmed by 3 bases and J by 7 bases, 9 bases remained unmatched. This chain's CDR3 is CAWRIRQGRNSPLHF. CDR3 DNA sequence: TGTGCCTGGAGGATTCGACAGGGACGGAATTCACCCCTCCACTTT.

The chain has TRBV21-1 and TRBJ2-5; the DNA was not used to check the table's D call, TRBD2. TRBV21-1 represents a pseudogene. The CDR3 length is 12 residues. The CDR3 sequence is CASSKCRETQYF. In DNA form, the CDR3 reads TGTGCCAGCAGCAAATGTAGAGAGACCCAGTACTTC.

The rearrangement links TRBV10-3 to TRBJ1-2; D gene uncertain. Germline CDR1 reads ENHRY; CDR2 reads SYGVKD. V was pared by 0 bases and J by 6 bases, with 11 bases between. The CDR3 runs 14 residues. The CDR3 DNA is TGTGCCATCAGTGAGTCCAGCGGGCGGGATGGCTACACCTTC. It is translated as CAISESSGRDGYTF.